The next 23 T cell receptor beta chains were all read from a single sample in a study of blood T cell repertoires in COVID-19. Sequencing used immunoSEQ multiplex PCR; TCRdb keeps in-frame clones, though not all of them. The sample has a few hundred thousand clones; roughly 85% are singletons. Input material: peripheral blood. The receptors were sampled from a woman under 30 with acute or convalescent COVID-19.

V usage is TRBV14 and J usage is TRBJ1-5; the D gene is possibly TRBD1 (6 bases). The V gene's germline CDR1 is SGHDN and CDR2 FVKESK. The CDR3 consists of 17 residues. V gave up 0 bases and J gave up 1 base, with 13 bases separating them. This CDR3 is CASSQDAGARSNQPQHF. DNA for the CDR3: TGTGCCAGCAGCCAAGATGCAGGGGCGCGAAGCAATCAGCCCCAGCATTTT.

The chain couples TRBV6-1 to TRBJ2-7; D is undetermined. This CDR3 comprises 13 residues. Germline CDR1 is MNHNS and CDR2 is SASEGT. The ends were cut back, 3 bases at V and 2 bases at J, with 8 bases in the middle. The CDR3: CASSEGLTYEQYF. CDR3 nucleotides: TGTGCCAGCAGTGAGGGCCTCACCTACGAGCAGTACTTC.

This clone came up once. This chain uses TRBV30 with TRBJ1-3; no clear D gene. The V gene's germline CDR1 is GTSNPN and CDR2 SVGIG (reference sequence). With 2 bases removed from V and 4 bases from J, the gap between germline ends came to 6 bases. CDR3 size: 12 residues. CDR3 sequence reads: CAWSKAGNTIYF. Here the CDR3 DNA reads TGTGCCTGGAGTAAAGCGGGAAACACCATATATTTT.

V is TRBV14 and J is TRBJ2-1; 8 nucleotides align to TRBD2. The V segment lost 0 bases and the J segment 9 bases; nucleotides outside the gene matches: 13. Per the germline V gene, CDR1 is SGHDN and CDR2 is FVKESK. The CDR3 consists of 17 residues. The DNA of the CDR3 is TGTGCCAGCAGCCAAGATCTCGTGGTAGCGGGATCTGGTGAGCAGTTCTTC. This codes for CASSQDLVVAGSGEQFF.

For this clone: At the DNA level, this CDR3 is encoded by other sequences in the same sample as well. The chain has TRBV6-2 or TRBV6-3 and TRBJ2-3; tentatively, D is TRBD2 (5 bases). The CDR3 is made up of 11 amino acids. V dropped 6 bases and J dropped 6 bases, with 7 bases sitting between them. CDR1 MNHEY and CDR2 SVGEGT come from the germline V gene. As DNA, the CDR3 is TGTGCCAGCAGCCGCGGGGATACGCAGTATTTT. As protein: CASSRGDTQYF.

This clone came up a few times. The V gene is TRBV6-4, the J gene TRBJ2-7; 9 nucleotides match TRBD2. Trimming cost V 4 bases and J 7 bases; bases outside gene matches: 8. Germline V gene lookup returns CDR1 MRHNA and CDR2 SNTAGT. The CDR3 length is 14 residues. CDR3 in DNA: TGTGCCAGCAGTGCGTCTAGCGGGGCCAGGGAGCAGTACTTC. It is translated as CASSASSGAREQYF.

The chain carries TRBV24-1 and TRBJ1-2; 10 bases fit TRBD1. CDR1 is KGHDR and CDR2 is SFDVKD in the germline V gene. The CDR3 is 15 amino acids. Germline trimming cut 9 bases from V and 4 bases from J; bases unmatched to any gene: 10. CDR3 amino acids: CATHGDRGHIYGYTF. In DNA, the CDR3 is TGTGCCACCCATGGGGACAGGGGTCATATCTATGGCTACACCTTC.

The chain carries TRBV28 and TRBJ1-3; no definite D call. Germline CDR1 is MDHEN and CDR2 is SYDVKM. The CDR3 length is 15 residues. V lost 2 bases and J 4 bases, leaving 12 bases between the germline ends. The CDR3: CASSLHAPGGNTIYF. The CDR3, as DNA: TGTGCCAGCAGTTTACATGCTCCGGGAGGAAACACCATATATTTT. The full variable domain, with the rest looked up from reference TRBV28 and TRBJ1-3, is DVKVTQSSRYLVKRTGEKVFLECVQDMDHENMFWYRQDPGLGLRLIYFSYDVKMKEKGDIPEGYSVSREKKERFSLILESASTNQTSMYLCASSLHAPGGNTIYFGEGSWLTVV.

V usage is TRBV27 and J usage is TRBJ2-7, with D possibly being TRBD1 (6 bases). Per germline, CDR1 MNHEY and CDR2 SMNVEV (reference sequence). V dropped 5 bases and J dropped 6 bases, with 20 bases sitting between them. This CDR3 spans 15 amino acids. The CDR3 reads CASSIQGALLGEQYF. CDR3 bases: TGTGCCAGCAGTATACAGGGTGCGCTCTTGGGCGAGCAGTACTTC.

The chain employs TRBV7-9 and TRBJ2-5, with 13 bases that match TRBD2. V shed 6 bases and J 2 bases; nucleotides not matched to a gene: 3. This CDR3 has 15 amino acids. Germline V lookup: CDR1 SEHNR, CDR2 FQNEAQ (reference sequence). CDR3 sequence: CASRRGLAGQETQYF. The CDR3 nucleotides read TGTGCCAGCAGGCGGGGACTAGCGGGACAAGAGACCCAGTACTTC. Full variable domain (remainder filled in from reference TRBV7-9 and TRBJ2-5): DTGVSQNPRHKITKRGQNVTFRCDPISEHNRLYWYRQTLGQGPEFLTYFQNEAQLEKSRLLSDRFSAERPKGSFSTLEIQRTEQGDSAMYLCASRRGLAGQETQYFGPGTRLLVL.

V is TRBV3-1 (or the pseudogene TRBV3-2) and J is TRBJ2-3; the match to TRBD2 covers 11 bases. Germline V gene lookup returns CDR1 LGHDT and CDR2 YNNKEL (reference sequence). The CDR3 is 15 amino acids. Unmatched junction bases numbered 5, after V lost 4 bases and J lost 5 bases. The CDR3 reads CASSPGLAVRDTQYF. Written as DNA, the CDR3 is TGTGCCAGCAGCCCGGGACTAGCGGTTCGAGATACGCAGTATTTT.

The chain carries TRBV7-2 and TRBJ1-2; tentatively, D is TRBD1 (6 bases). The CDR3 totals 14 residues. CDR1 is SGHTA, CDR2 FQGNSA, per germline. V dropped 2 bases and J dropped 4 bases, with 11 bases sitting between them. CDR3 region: CASSLNSGVYGYTF. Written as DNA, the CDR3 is TGTGCCAGCAGCTTAAATTCAGGGGTCTATGGCTACACCTTC.

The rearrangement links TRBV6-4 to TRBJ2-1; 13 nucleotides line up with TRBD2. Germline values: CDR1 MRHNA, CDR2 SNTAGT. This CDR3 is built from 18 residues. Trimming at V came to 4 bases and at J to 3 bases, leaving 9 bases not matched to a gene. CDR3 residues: CASSVELAGGLSYNEQFF. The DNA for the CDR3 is TGTGCCAGCAGTGTAGAACTAGCGGGAGGGTTGAGCTACAATGAGCAGTTCTTC.

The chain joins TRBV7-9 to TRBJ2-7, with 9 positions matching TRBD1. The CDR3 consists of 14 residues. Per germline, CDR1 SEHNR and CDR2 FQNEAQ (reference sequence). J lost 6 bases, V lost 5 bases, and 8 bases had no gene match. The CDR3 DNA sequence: TGTGCCAGCAGCGGAGGGACAGGGCAAACCGAGCAGTACTTC. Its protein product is CASSGGTGQTEQYF.

DNA of the CDR3: TGTGCCAGCAGCTTACGGGGGGTTGGCACTGAAGCTTTCTTT. Its translation is CASSLRGVGTEAFF. The chain combines TRBV7-9 with TRBJ1-1; a weak D match, TRBD1 (5 bases). Germline V CDR1 and CDR2: SEHNR, FQNEAQ (reference sequence). Trimming took off 2 bases at V and 4 bases at J, with 11 bases between the two ends. The CDR3 has 14 residues.

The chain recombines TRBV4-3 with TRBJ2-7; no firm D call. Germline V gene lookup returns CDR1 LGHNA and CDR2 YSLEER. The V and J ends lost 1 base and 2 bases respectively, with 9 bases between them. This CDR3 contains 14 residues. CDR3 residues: CASSQGLFPYEQYF. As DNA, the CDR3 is TGCGCCAGCAGCCAAGGACTTTTTCCCTACGAGCAGTACTTC.

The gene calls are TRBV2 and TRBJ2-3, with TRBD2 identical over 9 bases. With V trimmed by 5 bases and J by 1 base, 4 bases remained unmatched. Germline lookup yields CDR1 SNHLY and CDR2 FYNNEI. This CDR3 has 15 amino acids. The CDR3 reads CASSLAGVRTDTQYF. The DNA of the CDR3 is TGTGCCAGCAGTTTAGCGGGAGTCCGCACAGATACGCAGTATTTT.

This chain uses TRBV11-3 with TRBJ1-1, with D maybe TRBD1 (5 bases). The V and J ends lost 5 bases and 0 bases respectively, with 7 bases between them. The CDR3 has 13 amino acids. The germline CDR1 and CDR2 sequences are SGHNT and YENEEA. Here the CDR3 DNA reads TGTGCCAGCAGCCCAGGGCTGAACACTGAAGCTTTCTTT. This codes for CASSPGLNTEAFF.

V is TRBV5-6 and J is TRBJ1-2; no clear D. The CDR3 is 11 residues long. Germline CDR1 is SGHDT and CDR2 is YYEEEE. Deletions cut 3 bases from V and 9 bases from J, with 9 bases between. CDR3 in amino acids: CASSSLNRYTF. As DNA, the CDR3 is TGTGCCAGCAGCTCCCTAAATCGCTACACCTTC.

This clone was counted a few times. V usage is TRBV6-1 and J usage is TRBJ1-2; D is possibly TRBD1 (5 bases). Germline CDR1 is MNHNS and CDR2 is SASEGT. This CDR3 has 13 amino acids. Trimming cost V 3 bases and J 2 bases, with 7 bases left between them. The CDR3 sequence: CASSDRANYGYTF. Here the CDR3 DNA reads TGTGCCAGCAGTGACAGGGCGAACTATGGCTACACCTTC.

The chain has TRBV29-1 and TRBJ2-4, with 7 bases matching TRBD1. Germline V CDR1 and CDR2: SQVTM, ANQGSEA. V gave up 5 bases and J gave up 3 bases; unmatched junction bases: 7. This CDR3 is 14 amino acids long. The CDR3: CSVSDRADKNIQYF. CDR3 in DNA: TGCAGCGTTTCCGACAGGGCTGACAAAAACATTCAGTACTTC.

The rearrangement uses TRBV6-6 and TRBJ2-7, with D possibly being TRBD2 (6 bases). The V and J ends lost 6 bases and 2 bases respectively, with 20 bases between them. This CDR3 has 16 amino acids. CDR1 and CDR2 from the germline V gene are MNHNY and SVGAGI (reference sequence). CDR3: CASRDIGGTVTYEQYF. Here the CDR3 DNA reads TGTGCCAGCAGGGATATTGGAGGGACGGTCACCTACGAGCAGTACTTC.

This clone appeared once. CDR3 sequence (DNA): TGTGCCAGCAGTTCCTTGACAAACTACAATGAGCAGTTCTTC. Translating it yields CASSSLTNYNEQFF. The V gene is TRBV6-5, the J gene TRBJ2-1; unclear D gene. Germline CDR1 and CDR2: MNHEY and SVGAGI. V dropped 4 bases and J dropped 3 bases, with 10 bases sitting between them. This CDR3 is built from 14 residues.